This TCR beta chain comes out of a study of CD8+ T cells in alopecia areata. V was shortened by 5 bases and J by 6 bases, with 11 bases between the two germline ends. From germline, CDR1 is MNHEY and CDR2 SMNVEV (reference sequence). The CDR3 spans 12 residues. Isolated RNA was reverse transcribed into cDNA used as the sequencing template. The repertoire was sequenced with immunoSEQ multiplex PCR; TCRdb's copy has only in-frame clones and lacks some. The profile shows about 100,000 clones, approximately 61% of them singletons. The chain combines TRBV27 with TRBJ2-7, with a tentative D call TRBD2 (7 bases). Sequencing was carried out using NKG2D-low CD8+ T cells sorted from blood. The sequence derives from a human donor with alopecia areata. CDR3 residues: CASSRGGAEQYF. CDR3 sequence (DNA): TGTGCCAGCAGTAGAGGGGGGGCCGAGCAGTACTTC.